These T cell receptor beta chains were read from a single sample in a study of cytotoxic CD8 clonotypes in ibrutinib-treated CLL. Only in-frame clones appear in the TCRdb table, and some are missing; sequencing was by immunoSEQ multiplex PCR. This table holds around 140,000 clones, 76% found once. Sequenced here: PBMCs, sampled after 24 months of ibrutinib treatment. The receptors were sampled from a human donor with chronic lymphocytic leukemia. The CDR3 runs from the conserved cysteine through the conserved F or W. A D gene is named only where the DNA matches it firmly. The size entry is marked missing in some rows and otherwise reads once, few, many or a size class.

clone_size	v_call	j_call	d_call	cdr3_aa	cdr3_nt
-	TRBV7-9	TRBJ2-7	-	CASSLVAGSLGEQYF	TGTGCCAGCAGCTTAGTGGCGGGCAGCCTGGGCGAGCAGTACTTC
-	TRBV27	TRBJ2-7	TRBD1	CASSFMGTDEQYF	TGTGCCAGCAGTTTTATGGGGACAGACGAGCAGTACTTC
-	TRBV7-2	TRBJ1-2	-	CASSLGGNGYTF	TGTGCCAGCAGCTTAGGGGGCAATGGCTACACCTTC
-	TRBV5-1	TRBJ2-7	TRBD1	CASSLGGGASYEQYF	TGCGCCAGCAGCTTGGGAGGGGGCGCCTCCTACGAGCAGTACTTC
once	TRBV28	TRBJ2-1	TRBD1	CASSLVRTGLNEQFF	TGTGCCAGCAGTTTGGTAAGGACAGGGCTAAATGAGCAGTTCTTC
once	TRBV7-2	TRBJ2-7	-	CASSSTEAYEQYF	TGTGCCAGCAGCTCGACCGAAGCCTACGAGCAGTACTTC
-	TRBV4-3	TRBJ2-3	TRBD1	CASSQGRTGVTQYF	TGCGCCAGCAGCCAAGGTCGCACAGGGGTTACGCAGTATTTT
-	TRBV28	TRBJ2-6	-	CASSPLTAGANVLTF	TGTGCCAGCAGTCCTCTGACAGCTGGGGCCAACGTCCTGACTTTC
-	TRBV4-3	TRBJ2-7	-	CASSQDRTSKYEQYF	TGCGCCAGCAGCCAAGATAGGACTTCAAAGTACGAGCAGTACTTC
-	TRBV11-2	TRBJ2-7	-	CGGSYEQYF	TGTGGGGGTTCCTACGAGCAGTACTTC
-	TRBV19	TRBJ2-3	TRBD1	CASSSKKTGADTQYF	TGTGCCAGTAGTTCCAAGAAGACAGGGGCAGATACGCAGTATTTT
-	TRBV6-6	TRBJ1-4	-	CASTRGQPGEKLFF	TGTGCCAGCACCAGGGGACAACCGGGGGAAAAACTGTTTTTT
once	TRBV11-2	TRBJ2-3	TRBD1	CASSPGRGGRTDTQYF	TGTGCCAGCAGCCCCGGGCGAGGGGGCAGGACAGATACGCAGTATTTT
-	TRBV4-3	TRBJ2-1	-	CASSQETRYNEQFF	TGCGCCAGCAGCCAAGAAACCCGCTACAATGAGCAGTTCTTC
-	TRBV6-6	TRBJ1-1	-	CASSQDHTEAFF	TGTGCCAGCAGCCAAGACCACACTGAAGCTTTCTTT
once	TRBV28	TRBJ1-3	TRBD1	CASSLGGQSGSGNTIYF	TGTGCCAGCAGTTTAGGGGGACAGTCGGGCTCTGGAAACACCATATATTTT
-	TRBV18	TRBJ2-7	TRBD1	CASSPPGTDYEQYF	TGTGCCAGCTCACCACCGGGGACAGACTACGAGCAGTACTTC
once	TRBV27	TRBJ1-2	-	CASSWGGDGGYTF	TGTGCCAGCAGTTGGGGGGGGGATGGTGGCTACACCTTC
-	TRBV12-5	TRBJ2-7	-	CASGLVVGTGPPLEQYF	TGTGCTAGTGGTTTGGTAGTCGGGACCGGACCCCCCCTCGAGCAGTACTTC
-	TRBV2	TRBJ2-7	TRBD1	CASSPGTGSYEQYF	TGTGCCAGCAGCCCCGGGACAGGCTCCTACGAGCAGTACTTC
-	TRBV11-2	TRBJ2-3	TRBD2	CASSSTAGGDTQYF	TGTGCCAGCAGCTCCACGGCGGGGGGAGATACGCAGTATTTT
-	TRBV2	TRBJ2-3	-	CASSSTDTQYF	TGTGCCAGCAGTTCCACAGATACGCAGTATTTT